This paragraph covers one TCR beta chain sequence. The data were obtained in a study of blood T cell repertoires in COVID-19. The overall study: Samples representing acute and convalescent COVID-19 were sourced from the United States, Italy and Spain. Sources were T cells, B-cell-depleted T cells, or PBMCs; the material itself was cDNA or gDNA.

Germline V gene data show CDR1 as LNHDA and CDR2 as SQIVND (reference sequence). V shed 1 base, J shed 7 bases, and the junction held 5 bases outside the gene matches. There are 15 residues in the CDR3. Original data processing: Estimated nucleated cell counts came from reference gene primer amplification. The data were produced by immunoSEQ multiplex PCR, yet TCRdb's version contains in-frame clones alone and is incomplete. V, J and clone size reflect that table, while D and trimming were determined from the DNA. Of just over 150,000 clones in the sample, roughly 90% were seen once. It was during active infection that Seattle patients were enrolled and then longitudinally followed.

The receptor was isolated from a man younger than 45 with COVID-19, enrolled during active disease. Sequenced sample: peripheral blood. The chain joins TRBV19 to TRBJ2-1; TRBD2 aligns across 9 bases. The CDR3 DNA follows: TGTGCCAGTAGTATAGGTGGGACTAGCTTTAATGAGCAGTTCTTC. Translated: CASSIGGTSFNEQFF.